The next 6 T cell receptor beta chains were all read from a single sample in a study of cytomegalovirus exposure and HLA in healthy donors. Primers included in the PCR were 60 Vbeta and 13 Jbeta primers. The method was immunoSEQ multiplex PCR; TCRdb's version includes in-frame clones alone and lacks a portion of them. The sample includes some 220,000 clones, 77% of them seen just once. Sequencing was carried out using PBMCs. All receptors come from a woman aged 60 to 75 in good health and CMV-seropositive.

The chain employs TRBV7-2 and TRBJ2-7; TRBD1 aligns across 10 bases. CDR3 length equals 15 residues. Trimming at V came to 2 bases and at J to 5 bases, leaving 6 bases not matched to a gene. Germline CDR1 and CDR2: SGHTA and FQGNSA. CDR3 residues: CASSLWAGQGNEQYF. CDR3 DNA: TGTGCCAGCAGCTTATGGGCGGGACAGGGGAACGAGCAGTACTTC. Using reference TRBV7-2 and TRBJ2-7 for the parts outside the CDR3, the full variable domain is GAGVSQSPSNKVTEKGKDVELRCDPISGHTALYWYRQSLGQGLEFLIYFQGNSAPDKSGLPSDRFSAERTGGSVSTLTIQRTQQEDSAVYLCASSLWAGQGNEQYFGPGTRLTVT.

The chain couples TRBV11-2 to TRBJ1-1; 8 bases fit TRBD1. The V and J ends lost 1 base and 3 bases, in that order; junction bases with no gene match: 7. The CDR3 is 16 residues long. Germline V gives CDR1 SGHAT, CDR2 FQNNGV. CDR3 bases: TGTGCCAGCAGCTTAGTACAGGGGGGAATTGACACTGAAGCTTTCTTT. Translation: CASSLVQGGIDTEAFF. Full variable domain (missing parts from reference TRBV11-2 and TRBJ1-1): EAGVAQSPRYKIIEKRQSVAFWCNPISGHATLYWYQQILGQGPKLLIQFQNNGVVDDSQLPKDRFSAERLKGVDSTLKIQPAKLEDSAVYLCASSLVQGGIDTEAFFGQGTRLTVV.

The chain carries TRBV7-2 and TRBJ2-3, with D hard to call. Germline CDR1 reads SGHTA; CDR2 reads FQGNSA. CDR3 length: 15 amino acids. V was cut by 8 bases and J by 1 base, with 16 bases left in between. DNA of the CDR3: TGTGCCAGCGAGCGTGGCGCATCACGCACAGATACGCAGTATTTT. Protein product: CASERGASRTDTQYF.

A few counts support this clone. The sample holds other DNA sequences that translate to the same CDR3. The genes are TRBV28 and TRBJ2-2; a possible D gene is TRBD2 (5 bases). V gave up 6 bases and J gave up 7 bases, with 15 bases separating them. Germline CDR1 and CDR2: MDHEN and SYDVKM. The CDR3 is 14 residues long. The CDR3 sequence: CASSPPSRGGELFF. The CDR3 nucleotides read TGTGCCAGCAGCCCGCCGTCCCGGGGCGGGGAGCTGTTTTTT.

This clone was detected only a few times. The chain recombines TRBV11-2 with TRBJ2-2; 7 bases agree with TRBD1. This CDR3 region has 13 residues. V trimming: 4 bases; J trimming: 7 bases; junction bases outside the gene matches: 3. Germline CDR1 reads SGHAT; CDR2 reads FQNNGV. CDR3 DNA sequence: TGTGCCAGCAGCTCTACAGGGGTCGGGGAGCTGTTTTTT. Translated, it gives CASSSTGVGELFF.

The DNA of the CDR3 is TGCAGCGTTCACAGGGGTGCAGATACGCAGTATTTT. Amino acid sequence: CSVHRGADTQYF. The chain is built from TRBV29-1 and TRBJ2-3; 7 bases are a match to TRBD1. The CDR3 is 12 residues long. The V segment lost 5 bases and the J segment 4 bases; nucleotides outside the gene matches: 3. The V gene's germline CDR1 is SQVTM and CDR2 ANQGSEA.